This T cell receptor beta chain was found in a study of OX40 agonist ivuxolimab in advanced cancers. For context, the study as a whole: The costimulatory receptor OX40 (CD134) was targeted by ivuxolimab, a fully human IgG2 agonistic monoclonal antibody. A male proportion of around 80% and a mean age of 60 years, ranging from about 20 to 85, were recorded for the dose-escalation cohort. Among the approximately 54 dose-escalation patients, roughly 20 had hepatocellular carcinoma, around 15 melanoma, 9 renal cell carcinoma and 9 head and neck cancer. Intravenous ivuxolimab was administered to patients every 2 weeks at six dose levels: 0.01, 0.1, 0.3, 1.5, 3 and 10 mg/kg. Patients were allowed to have had prior anti-PD-1, anti-PD-L1 or anti-CTLA-4 therapy, and approximately 40% of the dose-escalation patients had previously received checkpoint inhibitors. Partial responses were achieved by three dose-escalation patients, of whom one had hepatocellular carcinoma and two had cutaneous melanoma. The paper describes the monotherapy dose-escalation part (N of about 47 patients) of the phase I trial of ivuxolimab. The purpose of peripheral TCRbeta sequencing was to test whether ivuxolimab changed TCR sequence diversity and led to clonal T-cell expansion. Beyond this particular receptor, the publication reports: Low levels of normalized T-cell clonal expansion were also seen in some patients who did not respond. Clonal expansion of both CD4+ and CD8+ blood T cells was observed from baseline to week 6 at doses 0.1 to 3.0 mg/kg. After ivuxolimab, CD8+ T cells had more expanded clones than CD4+ T cells on average. The antigen specificity of the peripheral T cells that underwent clonal expansion was not determined. In partial responders in the 0.1-3.0 mg/kg groups, normalized peripheral clonal expansion was found to be among the lowest, especially among CD8+ T cells.

For sequencing of the TCRbeta CDR3 region, genomic DNA was extracted from the sorted cells. TCRbeta CDR3 regions were sequenced using the immunoSEQ Assay. Not all clones reach the TCRdb copy of this immuneACCESS table, which keeps in-frame sequences only. Checked studies attribute under half of the gap to unresolved V genes and leave the rest unexplained. This sample comprises 65,000 to 85,000 clones, roughly 92% of them detected only once. The ten largest clones capture under 0.7% of the sample. As to this clone: Its antigen target is currently unknown. Base qualities are not provided; no much larger clone lies one nucleotide away.

A distance of 10 bases separates the germline ends of V and J, which lose 0 bases and 10 bases respectively. CDR1 and CDR2, looked up from the germline V gene (reference sequence), are MNHNY and SVGAGI. Including the terminal cysteine and phenylalanine, the CDR3 comprises 13 residues. CDR3 DNA only is kept here, 39 bases in frame from base 1. Patients with autoimmune disease history or receiving systemic immunosuppression were excluded from the trial. Peripheral blood for TCR sequencing was collected from all dose cohorts at baseline, on cycle 4 day 1, and on cycle 7 day 1. Samples were obtained from an open-label, multicenter, first-in-human phase I dose-escalation trial of ivuxolimab. Adults with locally advanced or metastatic melanoma, renal cell, hepatocellular, or head and neck squamous cell carcinoma were enrolled in the trial. CD4+ and CD8+ T cells were sorted separately from peripheral blood before TCR sequencing.

The sample in question was CD4+ or CD8+ T cells sorted from blood, obtained in a trial of the OX40 agonist ivuxolimab. Here the chain combines TRBV6-6 and TRBJ2-1; the D gene is not confidently resolved. The TCR was taken from an adult with an advanced solid tumor such as melanoma, head and neck, liver or kidney cancer. The CDR3: CASSYSRQKEQFF. The nucleotide sequence is TGTGCCAGCAGTTACTCTCGGCAGAAAGAGCAGTTCTTC.